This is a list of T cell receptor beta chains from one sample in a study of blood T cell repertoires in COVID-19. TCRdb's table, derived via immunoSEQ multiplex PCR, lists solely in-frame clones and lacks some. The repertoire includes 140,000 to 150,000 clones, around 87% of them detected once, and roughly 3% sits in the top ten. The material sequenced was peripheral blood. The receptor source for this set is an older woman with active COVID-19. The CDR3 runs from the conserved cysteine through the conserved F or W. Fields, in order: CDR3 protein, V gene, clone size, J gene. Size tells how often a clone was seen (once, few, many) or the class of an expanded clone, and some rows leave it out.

CASSQDGCGRKSYEQYF | TRBV3-1/TRBV3-2 | NA | TRBJ2-7
CSALPQEDPYEQYF | TRBV29-1 | once | TRBJ2-7
CASSQQGAWGYTF | TRBV3-1/TRBV3-2 | NA | TRBJ1-2
CASSLDSLYGYTF | TRBV12-3/TRBV12-4 | NA | TRBJ1-2
CASSFNGLDQPQHF | TRBV5-5 | NA | TRBJ1-5
CASSQAPGHQYGYTF | TRBV3-1/TRBV3-2 | NA | TRBJ1-2
CASSLAPGISYTF | TRBV7-9 | NA | TRBJ1-2
CASSQDGASGTIGNEQFF | TRBV4-2 | NA | TRBJ2-1
CASKALAGGIGELFF | TRBV28 | NA | TRBJ2-2
CASSLGTSSGNTIYF | TRBV11-2 | NA | TRBJ1-3
CASSHAWTSGDTYEQYF | TRBV4-1 | NA | TRBJ2-7
CASSAGQEVGTEAFF | TRBV25-1 | NA | TRBJ1-1
CSSSMMTSGNNEQFF | TRBV19 | NA | TRBJ2-1
CATSDPRGTGVEPQHF | TRBV24-1 | once | TRBJ1-5
CASSQELQGAKGYTF | TRBV3-1/TRBV3-2 | NA | TRBJ1-2
CATTDGRDTGELFF | TRBV24-1 | NA | TRBJ2-2
CARQGLAGSEQFF | TRBV2 | NA | TRBJ2-1
CASSDPGLADYEQYF | TRBV19 | NA | TRBJ2-7
CASSYPGTHSNQPQHF | TRBV6-2/TRBV6-3 | once | TRBJ1-5
CASSQSDRERNYGYTF | TRBV7-9 | NA | TRBJ1-2
CASSLGPGDSQNIQYF | TRBV5-1 | NA | TRBJ2-4
CASSYGDRLAGETQYF | TRBV6-5 | NA | TRBJ2-5
CASSLIVGGGGETQYF | TRBV7-8 | NA | TRBJ2-5
CASRNGQGWSYNQPQHF | TRBV11-2 | NA | TRBJ1-5
CASSLGTSVDTQYF | TRBV7-2 | NA | TRBJ2-3
CASSINVNWPEAFF | TRBV19 | NA | TRBJ1-1
CASSTGANSGANVLTF | TRBV19 | NA | TRBJ2-6
CASSGSFGGELFF | TRBV9 | NA | TRBJ2-2
CASSYGGLPRGNEQFF | TRBV6-2/TRBV6-3 | NA | TRBJ2-1
CASSLLYRSSGNTIYF | TRBV28 | NA | TRBJ1-3
CASSFGQGGDGYTF | TRBV7-2 | NA | TRBJ1-2
CASSLGTRQVVSGNTIYF | TRBV7-9 | NA | TRBJ1-3
CANHGFLKEKLFF | TRBV11-1 | NA | TRBJ1-4
CASSYPEGLPSYEQYF | TRBV6-5 | NA | TRBJ2-7
CATSSWTSGNYEQYF | TRBV15 | NA | TRBJ2-7
CASRPSVNEQFF | TRBV19 | NA | TRBJ2-1
CASSQEGPRGAALGGETQYF | TRBV4-3 | NA | TRBJ2-5
CASSLGGVSYEQYF | TRBV6-5 | NA | TRBJ2-7
CASSQGYTEAFF | TRBV7-9 | NA | TRBJ1-1
CASSPGLVDQFF | TRBV18 | NA | TRBJ2-1
CASSHSGTSSDNEQFF | TRBV3-1/TRBV3-2 | NA | TRBJ2-1
CASSDVPRATGELFF | TRBV2 | NA | TRBJ2-2
CASSLVISSYNSPLHF | TRBV5-5 | NA | TRBJ1-6